This is a list of T cell receptor beta chains from one sample in a study of CD8 T cells in ankylosing spondylitis. TCRdb recomputed calls from the 5' RACE reads with MiXCR, one row per CDR3 protein. Of fewer than 650,000 distinct CDR3 sequences listed, 10% to 15% are singletons. Sequencing was done on a sample of blood, either unsorted or a sorted T cell fraction (not recorded which). Source of these receptors: a male donor with ankylosing spondylitis. The CDR3 runs from the conserved cysteine through the conserved F or W. D genes are given only for firm matches.

d_gene,v_gene,CDR3aa
-,TRBV5-5,CASSWGGFNNEKLFF
-,TRBV14,CASSQARRFSGNTIYF
-,TRBV11-2,CASSFWGEYNEQFF
-,TRBV30,CAWCEGSGNIQYF
-,TRBV29-1,CSVKDWDEKLFF
TRBD2,TRBV7-8,CASSFEAGDHYEQYF
TRBD1,TRBV24-1,CATAEGTGGPAGELFF
TRBD1,TRBV10-2,CASSPGTAGSGYTF
-,TRBV7-2,CASSLVGAYEQYF
-,TRBV20-1,CSARDTRANTGELFF
TRBD1,TRBV10-3,CAISNRGPSQNSPLHF
-,TRBV10-3,CAISALDITDTQYF
-,TRBV3-1,CASSQDQQLANYGYTF
TRBD1,TRBV5-1,CASSFSGTGVNEQFF
TRBD1,TRBV30,CAWGQGDIQYF
TRBD2,TRBV24-1,CATSPNSGTSLDEQFF
-,TRBV4-2,CASSQKRFSDEQFF
TRBD1,TRBV5-1,CASSSGQVGTGELFF
TRBD1,TRBV10-3,CAISEKTGGNEQFF
TRBD2,TRBV11-2,CASSSQTSGRYEQYF
-,TRBV29-1,CSAPSGWLNGYTF
TRBD1,TRBV12-3/TRBV12-4,CASSPPRGTGDYEQYF
TRBD1,TRBV27,CASSLMTGGNQPQHF
-,TRBV12-3/TRBV12-4,CASSSGTGQGTQYF
TRBD2,TRBV5-6,CASSLAGSGSSRYEQYF
TRBD2,TRBV11-2,CASSTQTSGRVLDEQFF
TRBD1,TRBV3-1,CASSQNRGTEAFF
TRBD1,TRBV12-3/TRBV12-4,CASEGWGQGTEAFF
-,TRBV29-1,CSVARGYNEQFF
-,TRBV3-1,CASSQDGHPVNEQFF
TRBD2,TRBV20-1,CSARRLAGGVELFF
TRBD1,TRBV20-1,CSARTTGTGNEKLFF
-,TRBV11-2,CASSLDTRAYNEQFF
-,TRBV12-3/TRBV12-4,CASSSRFEAFF
TRBD2,TRBV7-9,CASSKGTSGTDTQYF
-,TRBV5-1,CASSLEASSYEQYF
-,TRBV6-2/TRBV6-3,CASSQDAYEQYF
TRBD1,TRBV7-6,CASSPRQGAGEQFF
TRBD1,TRBV5-1,CASSLGTGGGSEAFF
TRBD1,TRBV9,CASSPRQGANTEAFF
TRBD1,TRBV5-6,CASSLGRGQGYTF
TRBD2,TRBV14,CASSPTSGRANEQFF
-,TRBV10-3,CAISRQAGQQNNEQFF